This is a list of T cell receptor beta chains from one sample in a study of T cell changes during pregnancy in multiple sclerosis. TCRdb's table, derived via immunoSEQ multiplex PCR, lists solely in-frame clones and lacks some. The sample lists approximately 52,000 clones, 92% occurring once. Material: CD4+ T cells from peripheral blood mononuclear cells, obtained in the second trimester of pregnancy. The source of these receptors is a female donor in good health, enrolled as a control in a pregnancy study. Each CDR3 is given without its conserved first and last residue. A clone size is listed for some rows: how often the clone was seen (once, few, many), or a class if it is expanded.

size,V,CDR3
NA,TRBV6-6,ASSFLAGGAGELF
NA,TRBV28,ASSFPGQGFTGELF
NA,TRBV18,ASSPPGSGRNEQF
once,TRBV6-5,ASSLDRAYNSPLH
NA,TRBV9,ASSPREGDTGELF
NA,TRBV28,ASSRPSEETQY
once,TRBV5-8,ASSVTGNTEAF
NA,TRBV6-4,ASSHGVRGKGYGYT
NA,TRBV28,ASSLLREVPNYGYT
NA,TRBV5-6,ASSLTSGKGKQY
NA,TRBV4-3,ASSQRTGGGETQY
NA,TRBV5-4,ASSLVRGDTEAF
NA,TRBV6-5,ASSYSSTGGAGELF
NA,TRBV5-1,ASSVSKGSGEQY
NA,TRBV5-4,ASSLQTTPAELF